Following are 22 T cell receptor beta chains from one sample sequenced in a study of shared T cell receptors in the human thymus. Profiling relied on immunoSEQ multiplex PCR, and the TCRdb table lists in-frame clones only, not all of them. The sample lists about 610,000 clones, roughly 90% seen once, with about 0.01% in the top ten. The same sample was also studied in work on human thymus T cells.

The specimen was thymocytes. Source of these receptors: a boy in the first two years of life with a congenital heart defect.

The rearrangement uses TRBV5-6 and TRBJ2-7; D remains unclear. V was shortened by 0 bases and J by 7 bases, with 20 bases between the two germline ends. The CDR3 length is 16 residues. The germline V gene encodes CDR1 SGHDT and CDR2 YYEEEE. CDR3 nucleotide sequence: TGTGCCAGCAGCTTGGGCTTCCCAAAGTCCCCTAGAGAGCAGTACTTC. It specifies CASSLGFPKSPREQYF.

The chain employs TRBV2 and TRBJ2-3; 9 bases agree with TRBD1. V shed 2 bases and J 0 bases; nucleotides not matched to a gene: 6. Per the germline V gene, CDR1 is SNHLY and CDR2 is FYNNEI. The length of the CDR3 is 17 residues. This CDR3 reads CASSERPGTGSTDTQYF. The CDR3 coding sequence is TGTGCCAGCAGTGAACGACCCGGGACAGGGAGCACAGATACGCAGTATTTT.

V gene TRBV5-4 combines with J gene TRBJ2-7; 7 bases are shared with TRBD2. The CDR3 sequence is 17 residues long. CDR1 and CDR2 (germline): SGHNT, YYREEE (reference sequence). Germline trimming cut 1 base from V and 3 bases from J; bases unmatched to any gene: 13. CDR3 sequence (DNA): TGTGCCAGCAGCTTGTTTATGTCGCGGCGGGACTACTACGAGCAGTACTTC. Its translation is CASSLFMSRRDYYEQYF.

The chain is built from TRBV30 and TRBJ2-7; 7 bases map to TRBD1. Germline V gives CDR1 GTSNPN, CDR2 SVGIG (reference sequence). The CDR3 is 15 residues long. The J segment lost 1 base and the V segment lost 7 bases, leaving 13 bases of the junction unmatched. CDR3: CAFDRVPHRSYEQYF. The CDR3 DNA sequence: TGTGCCTTCGACAGGGTTCCCCACAGGTCCTACGAGCAGTACTTC.

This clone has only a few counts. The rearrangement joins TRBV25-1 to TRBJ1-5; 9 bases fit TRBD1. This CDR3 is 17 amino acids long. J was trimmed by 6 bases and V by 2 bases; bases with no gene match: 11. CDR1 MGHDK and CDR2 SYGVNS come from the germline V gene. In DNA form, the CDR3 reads TGTGCCAGCAGTGAAGGGTTTGGACAGGGGATAGGTCAGCCCCAGCATTTT. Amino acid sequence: CASSEGFGQGIGQPQHF.

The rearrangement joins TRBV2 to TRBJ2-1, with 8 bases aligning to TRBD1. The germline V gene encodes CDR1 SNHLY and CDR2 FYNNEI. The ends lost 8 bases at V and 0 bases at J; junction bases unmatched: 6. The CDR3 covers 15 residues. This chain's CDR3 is CASCPTGGSYNEQFF. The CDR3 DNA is TGTGCCAGCTGTCCCACAGGGGGCTCCTACAATGAGCAGTTCTTC.

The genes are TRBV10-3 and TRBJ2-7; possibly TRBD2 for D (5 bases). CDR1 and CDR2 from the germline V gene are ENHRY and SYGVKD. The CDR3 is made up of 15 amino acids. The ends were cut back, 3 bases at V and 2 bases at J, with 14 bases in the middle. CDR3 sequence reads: CAISEGSPEAYEQYF. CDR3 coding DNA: TGTGCCATCAGTGAAGGGAGTCCCGAGGCCTACGAGCAGTACTTC.

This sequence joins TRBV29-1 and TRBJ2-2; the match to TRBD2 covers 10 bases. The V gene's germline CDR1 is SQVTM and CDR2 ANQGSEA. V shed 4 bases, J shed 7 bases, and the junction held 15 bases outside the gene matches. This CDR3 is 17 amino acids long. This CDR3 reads CSVGGLAGEDGVGELFF. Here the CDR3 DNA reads TGCAGCGTTGGGGGGCTAGCGGGAGAAGACGGCGTCGGGGAGCTGTTTTTT.

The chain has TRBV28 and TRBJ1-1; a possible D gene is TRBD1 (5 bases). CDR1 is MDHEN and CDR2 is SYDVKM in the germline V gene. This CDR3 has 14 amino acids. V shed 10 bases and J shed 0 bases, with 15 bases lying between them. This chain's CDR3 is CATMWGSMNTEAFF. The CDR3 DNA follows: TGTGCCACCATGTGGGGCAGCATGAACACTGAAGCTTTCTTT.

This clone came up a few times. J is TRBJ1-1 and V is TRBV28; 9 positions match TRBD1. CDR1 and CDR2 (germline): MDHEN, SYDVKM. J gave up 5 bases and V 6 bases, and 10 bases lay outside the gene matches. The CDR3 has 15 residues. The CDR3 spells CASSFEQGAETEAFF. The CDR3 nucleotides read TGTGCCAGCAGCTTTGAACAGGGGGCGGAAACTGAAGCTTTCTTT.

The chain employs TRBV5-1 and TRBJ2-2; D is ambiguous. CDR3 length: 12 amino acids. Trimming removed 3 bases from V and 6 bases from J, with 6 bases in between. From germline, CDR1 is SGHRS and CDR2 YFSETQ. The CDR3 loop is CASSSYSGELFF. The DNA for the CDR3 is TGCGCCAGCAGCTCGTATTCCGGGGAGCTGTTTTTT.

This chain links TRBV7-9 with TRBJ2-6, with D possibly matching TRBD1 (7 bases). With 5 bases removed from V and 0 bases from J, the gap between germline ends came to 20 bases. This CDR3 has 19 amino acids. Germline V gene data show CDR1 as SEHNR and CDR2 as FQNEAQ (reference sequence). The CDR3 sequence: CASSRQSDRTNSGANVLTF. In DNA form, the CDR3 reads TGTGCCAGCAGCCGACAGTCGGACAGGACTAACTCTGGGGCCAACGTCCTGACTTTC.

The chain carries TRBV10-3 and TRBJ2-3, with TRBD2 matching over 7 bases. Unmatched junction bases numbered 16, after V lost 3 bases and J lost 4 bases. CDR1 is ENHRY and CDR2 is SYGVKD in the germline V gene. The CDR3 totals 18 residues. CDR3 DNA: TGTGCCATCAGTGACGGGATTTTAGCGGGCCGGCCCCCAGATACGCAGTATTTT. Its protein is CAISDGILAGRPPDTQYF.

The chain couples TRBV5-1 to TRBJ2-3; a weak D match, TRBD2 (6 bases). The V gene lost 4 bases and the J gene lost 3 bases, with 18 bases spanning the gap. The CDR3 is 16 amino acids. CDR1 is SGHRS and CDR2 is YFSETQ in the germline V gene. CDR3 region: CASSTPGEGLTDTQYF. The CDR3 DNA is TGCGCCAGCAGCACCCCGGGAGAGGGGCTGACAGATACGCAGTATTTT.

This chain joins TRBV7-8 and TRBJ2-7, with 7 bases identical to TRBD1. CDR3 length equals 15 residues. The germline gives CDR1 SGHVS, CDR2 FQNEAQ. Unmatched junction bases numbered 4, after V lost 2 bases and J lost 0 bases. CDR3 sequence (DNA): TGTGCCAGCAGCTTAACCGGGACAGTCTCCTACGAGCAGTACTTC. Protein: CASSLTGTVSYEQYF.

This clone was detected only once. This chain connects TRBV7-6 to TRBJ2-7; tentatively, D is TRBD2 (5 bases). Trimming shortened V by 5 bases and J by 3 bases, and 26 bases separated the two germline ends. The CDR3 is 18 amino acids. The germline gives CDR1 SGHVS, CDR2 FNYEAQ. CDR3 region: CASSMTGIRPFSLYEQYF. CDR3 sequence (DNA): TGTGCCAGCAGCATGACCGGGATCCGCCCTTTCTCCCTCTACGAGCAGTACTTC.

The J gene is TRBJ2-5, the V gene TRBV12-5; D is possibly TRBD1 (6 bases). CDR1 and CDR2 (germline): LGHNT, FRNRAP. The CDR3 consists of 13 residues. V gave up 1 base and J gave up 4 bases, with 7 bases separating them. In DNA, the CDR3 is TGTGCTAGTGGTTTGGGCAGGGGAGAGACCCAGTACTTC. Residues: CASGLGRGETQYF.

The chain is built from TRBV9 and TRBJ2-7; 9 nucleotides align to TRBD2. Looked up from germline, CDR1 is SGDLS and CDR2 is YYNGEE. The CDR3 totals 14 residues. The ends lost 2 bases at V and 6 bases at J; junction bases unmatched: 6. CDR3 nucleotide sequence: TGTGCCAGCAGCGTGGCTAGCGGGATGGGCGAGCAGTACTTC. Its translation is CASSVASGMGEQYF.

The CDR3 is CASGRRGGAVV. The CDR3 coding sequence is TGTGCTAGTGGCCGGCGCGGCGGGGCGGTGGTC. The V call is TRBV12-5, the J call TRBJ2-7, with D possibly TRBD2 on 6 matching bases. CDR1 and CDR2 (germline): LGHNT, FRNRAP. This CDR3 has 11 residues.

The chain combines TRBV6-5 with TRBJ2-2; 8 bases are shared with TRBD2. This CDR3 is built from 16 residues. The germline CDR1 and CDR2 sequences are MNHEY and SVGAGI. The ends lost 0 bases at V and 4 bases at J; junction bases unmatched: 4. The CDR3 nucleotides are TGTGCCAGCAGTTACTCCAGCGGGAGAGCCACCGGGGAGCTGTTTTTT. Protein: CASSYSSGRATGELFF.

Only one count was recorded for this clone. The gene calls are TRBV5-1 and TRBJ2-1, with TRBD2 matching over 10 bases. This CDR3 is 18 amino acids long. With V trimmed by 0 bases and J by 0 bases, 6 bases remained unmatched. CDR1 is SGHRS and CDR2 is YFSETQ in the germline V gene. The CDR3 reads CASSLGGLAGVSYNEQFF. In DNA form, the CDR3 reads TGCGCCAGCAGCTTGGGGGGCCTAGCGGGAGTCTCCTACAATGAGCAGTTCTTC.

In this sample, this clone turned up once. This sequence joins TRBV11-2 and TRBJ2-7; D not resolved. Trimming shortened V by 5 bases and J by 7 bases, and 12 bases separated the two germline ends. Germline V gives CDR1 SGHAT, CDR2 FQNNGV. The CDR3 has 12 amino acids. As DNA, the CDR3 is TGTGCCAGCAGCCCCGCTTACGGGGAGCAGTACTTC. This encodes CASSPAYGEQYF.